The TCR beta chain under discussion was sequenced for a study of T cell responses to AZD1222 COVID-19 vaccine. Sequencing used immunoSEQ multiplex PCR; TCRdb keeps in-frame clones, though not all of them. The sample holds 150,000 to 200,000 clones, 87% seen once. General study results and limits: Seropositivity was recorded at baseline in only 6 or 7 AZD1222 recipients. Spike was spanned by vaccine-associated CD4 TCRs, which were dominant at 160-218 and 743-854.

As regards this clone: What it binds is unknown.

The CDR3 runs 17 residues. V lost 0 bases, J lost 1 base, and 2 bases stayed unmatched. Germline V gene data show CDR1 as MNHEY and CDR2 as SMNVEV (reference sequence). The sequence was obtained from an adult in good health. The material sequenced was peripheral blood, taken on day 0 of AZD1222 vaccination. The genes are TRBV27 and TRBJ2-3, with TRBD2 matching 12 bases. The CDR3 region has the DNA TGTGCCAGCAGTTTATCAGCTAGCGGGAGGGGCACAGATACGCAGTATTTT. Translation: CASSLSASGRGTDTQYF.